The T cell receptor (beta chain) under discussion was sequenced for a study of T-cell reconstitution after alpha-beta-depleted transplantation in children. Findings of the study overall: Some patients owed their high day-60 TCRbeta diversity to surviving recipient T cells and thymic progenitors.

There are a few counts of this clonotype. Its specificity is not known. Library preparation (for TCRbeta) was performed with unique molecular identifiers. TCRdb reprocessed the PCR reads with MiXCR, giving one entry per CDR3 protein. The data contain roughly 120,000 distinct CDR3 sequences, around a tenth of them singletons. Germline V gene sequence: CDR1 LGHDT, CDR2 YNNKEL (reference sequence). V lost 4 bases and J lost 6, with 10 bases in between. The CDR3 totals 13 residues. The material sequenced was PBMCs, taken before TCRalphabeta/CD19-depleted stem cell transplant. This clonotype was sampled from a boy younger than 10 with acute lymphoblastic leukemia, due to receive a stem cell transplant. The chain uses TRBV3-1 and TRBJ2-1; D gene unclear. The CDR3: CASSLSGFNEQFF. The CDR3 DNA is TGTGCCAGCAGCCTCTCTGGGTTCAATGAGCAGTTCTTC.